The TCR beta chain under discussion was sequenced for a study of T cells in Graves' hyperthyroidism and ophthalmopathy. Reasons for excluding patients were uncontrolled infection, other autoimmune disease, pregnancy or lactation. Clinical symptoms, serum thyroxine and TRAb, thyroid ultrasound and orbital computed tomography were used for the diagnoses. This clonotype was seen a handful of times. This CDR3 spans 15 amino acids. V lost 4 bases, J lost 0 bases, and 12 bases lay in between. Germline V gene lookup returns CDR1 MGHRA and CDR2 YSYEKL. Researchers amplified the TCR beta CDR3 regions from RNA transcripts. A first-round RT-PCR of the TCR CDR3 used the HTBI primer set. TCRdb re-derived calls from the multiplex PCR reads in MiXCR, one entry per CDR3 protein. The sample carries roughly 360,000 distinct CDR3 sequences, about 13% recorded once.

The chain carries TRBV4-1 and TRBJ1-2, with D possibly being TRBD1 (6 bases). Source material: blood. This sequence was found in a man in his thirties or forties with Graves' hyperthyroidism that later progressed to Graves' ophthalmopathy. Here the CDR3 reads CASSPAGAPNYGYTF. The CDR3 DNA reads TGCGCCAGCAGCCCGGCAGGGGCCCCTAACTATGGCTACACCTTC.